These T cell receptor beta chains were read from a single sample in a study of Graves' ophthalmopathy and Graves' hyperthyroidism. TCRdb re-analysed the multiplex PCR reads in MiXCR, keeping a single row per CDR3 protein. The repertoire holds hundreds of thousands of distinct CDR3 sequences, with 20% to 25% as singletons. The sample comprised peripheral blood. Every receptor here comes from a woman aged 18-29 years with stable Graves' hyperthyroidism. Both conserved end residues are trimmed from each CDR3. The order of the fields is J gene, CDR3 length, V gene, CDR3 protein.

TRBJ1-2 13 TRBV12-3/TRBV12-4 ASIPRRGRDYGYT
TRBJ1-1 12 TRBV20-1 SASSAGVNTEAF
TRBJ2-5 12 TRBV12-3/TRBV12-4 ASSLIGFGETQY
TRBJ2-7 15 TRBV7-8 ASSLRGGTGPTYKQY
TRBJ2-5 17 TRBV7-8 ASSLRRGLAGEGLETQY
TRBJ2-2 13 TRBV3-1 ASSPFWGDTGELF
TRBJ2-7 12 TRBV28 AISLWRTGSEQY
TRBJ2-6 14 TRBV5-1 ASSLDRASGANVLT
TRBJ2-7 14 TRBV6-2/TRBV6-3 ASTLSPGTGGYEQY
TRBJ2-7 14 TRBV12-3/TRBV12-4 ASSFLEREWNYEQY
TRBJ2-7 10 TRBV28 ASSLGGGEQY
TRBJ2-5 12 TRBV6-2/TRBV6-3 ASTTGRPQETQY
TRBJ2-7 14 TRBV6-2/TRBV6-3 ASSYSKGTGTYEQY
TRBJ2-2 12 TRBV24-1 ATSDVTDTGELF
TRBJ1-3 13 TRBV11-2 ASSVPGSSGNTIY
TRBJ2-7 10 TRBV7-9 ASRIGSGEQY
TRBJ2-7 14 TRBV7-2 ASSLPGLAGTYEQY
TRBJ1-2 13 TRBV6-5 ASSYSATDSYGYT
TRBJ2-7 13 TRBV5-1 ASSPRPGTYYEQY
TRBJ2-2 13 TRBV2 ASRGTGGRPGELF
TRBJ2-5 15 TRBV20-1 SARDWLKGQGGETQY
TRBJ1-1 13 TRBV7-9 ASSLPRTGDTEAF
TRBJ1-5 12 TRBV12-3/TRBV12-4 ASRSDRDLSPQH
TRBJ2-5 12 TRBV27 ASSSQGSQETQY
TRBJ1-1 15 TRBV5-6 ASSNSRDRGRLGEAF
TRBJ2-5 14 TRBV11-2 ASSFRLAGGEETQY
TRBJ2-2 12 TRBV7-3 ASSMGLDGGELF